This passage covers 8 T cell receptor beta chains from one sample sequenced in a study of T cell repertoires in cytomegalovirus infection. No antigen has been assigned to these receptors. A single record per CDR3 protein comes from TCRdb applying MiXCR to the reads. The table lists 450,000 to 650,000 distinct CDR3 sequences, roughly 42% of them singletons, with 48% in the top ten. The sample consisted of cultured PBMCs, taken from culture after CMV antigen stimulation. Receptors were obtained from a human donor in good health (CMV status not recorded). Some clones in this sample may be carry-over from other donors' samples.

J is TRBJ2-3 and V is TRBV5-4; unclear D gene. The CDR3 runs to 14 residues. Trimming took off 1 base at V and 6 bases at J, with 12 bases between the two ends. In germline, CDR1 is SGHNT, CDR2 YYREEE (reference sequence). CDR3 protein: CASSLLQVPDTQYF. The CDR3 DNA is TGTGCCAGCAGCTTGCTGCAGGTCCCCGATACGCAGTATTTT.

The chain recombines TRBV7-2 with TRBJ2-5; perhaps D is TRBD1 or TRBD2 (5 bases each). Germline-derived CDR1 and CDR2 are SGHTA and FQGNSA. Between the trimmed V and J ends, which lost 5 bases and 7 bases, there was a span of 35 bases. The CDR3 covers 20 residues. The CDR3 bases are TGTGCCAGCAGCCGCTATACCCTCCGTCTGTCCGGGACGGCTCGTGGGACCCAGTACTTC. This codes for CASSRYTLRLSGTARGTQYF.

This clonotype was seen repeatedly, ten times or more. V usage is TRBV7-2 and J usage is TRBJ1-4; perhaps TRBD1 as D (5 bases). The CDR3 has 17 residues. From germline, CDR1 is SGHTA and CDR2 FQGNSA. Trimming pared 5 bases from V and 0 bases from J, leaving 16 bases between. CDR3 loop: CASSPTGGPTTNEKLFF. CDR3 nucleotides: TGTGCCAGCAGCCCGACGGGGGGACCAACAACTAATGAAAAACTGTTTTTT.

J is TRBJ2-5 and V is TRBV29-1, with TRBD1 matching 10 bases. The germline V gene has CDR1 SQVTM and CDR2 ANQGSEA. J was trimmed by 2 bases and V by 7 bases; bases with no gene match: 7. The CDR3 consists of 14 residues. In DNA, the CDR3 is TGCAGCGCCGGGACAGGGGACCCACAAGAGACCCAGTACTTC. Translating it yields CSAGTGDPQETQYF. The whole variable domain, remainder taken from reference TRBV29-1 and TRBJ2-5, is SAVISQKPSRDICQRGTSLTIQCQVDSQVTMMFWYRQQPGQSLTLIATANQGSEATYESGFVIDKFPISRPNLTFSTLTVSNMSPEDSSIYLCSAGTGDPQETQYFGPGTRLLVL.

This clonotype has a handful of counts. The gene calls are TRBV6-1 and TRBJ1-5, with D possibly TRBD1 on 5 matching bases. V lost 5 bases to trimming and J lost 7 bases, with 12 bases between them. Germline CDR1 reads MNHNS; CDR2 reads SASEGT. The CDR3 is 13 residues long. As DNA, the CDR3 is TGTGCCAGCAGTTTGGCAGGGTGGCAGCCCCAGCATTTT. Its protein product is CASSLAGWQPQHF.

The rearrangement uses TRBV6-1 and TRBJ1-6, with D possibly matching TRBD1 (6 bases). The CDR3 length is 15 residues. V lost 8 bases and J lost 7, with 18 bases in between. The germline gives CDR1 MNHNS, CDR2 SASEGT. CDR3 amino acids: CASGGTRELNSPLHF. The DNA for the CDR3 is TGTGCCAGCGGAGGGACACGGGAATTGAATTCACCCCTCCACTTT.

This clonotype appeared a few times. CDR3 sequence: CASSRENIQYF. For the CDR3, the DNA is TGTGCCAGCAGCCGAGAGAACATTCAGTACTTC. The chain has TRBV6-2 or TRBV6-3 and TRBJ2-4, with no clear D. V was cut by 6 bases and J by 7 bases, with 7 bases left in between. This CDR3 is 11 amino acids long. Germline loops: CDR1 MNHEY, CDR2 SVGEGT.

V gene TRBV7-9 combines with J gene TRBJ1-2; no reliable D call. This CDR3 is built from 15 residues. V dropped 5 bases and J dropped 3 bases, with 16 bases sitting between them. Germline CDR1 reads SEHNR; CDR2 reads FQNEAQ (reference sequence). The CDR3 region is CASSPTGMDYYGYTF. The CDR3 DNA is TGTGCCAGCAGCCCCACCGGGATGGACTACTATGGCTACACCTTC.